Below, 9 T cell receptor beta chains from the same sample are listed, as sequenced in a study of cytomegalovirus exposure and HLA in healthy donors. PCR employed 60 Vbeta and 13 Jbeta primers. Only in-frame clones appear in the TCRdb table, and some are missing; sequencing was by immunoSEQ multiplex PCR. This table has around 130,000 clones, around 83% appearing once. Sequenced material: PBMCs. These receptors came from a woman between 18 and 30 years old in good health and CMV-seropositive.

The J gene is TRBJ1-2, the V gene TRBV27, with 7 nucleotides matching TRBD1. The germline gives CDR1 MNHEY, CDR2 SMNVEV (reference sequence). Losses at the gene ends were 2 bases for V and 4 bases for J; bases not matched to a gene: 1. The CDR3 length is 13 residues. CDR3 nucleotides: TGTGCCAGCAGTTTACGGGACAGCTATGGCTACACCTTC. This sequence encodes CASSLRDSYGYTF.

CDR3 in amino acids: CASSHSEGGSILYGYTF. In DNA, the CDR3 is TGTGCCAGCAGTCACTCGGAGGGGGGGTCTATCCTCTATGGCTACACCTTC. This chain joins TRBV28 and TRBJ1-2, with D possibly matching TRBD1 (6 bases). V was pared by 5 bases and J by 4 bases, with 23 bases between. There are 17 residues in the CDR3. Per germline, CDR1 MDHEN and CDR2 SYDVKM.

The chain joins TRBV2 to TRBJ2-1; D gene ambiguous. Trimming took 3 bases from V and 0 from J, leaving 9 bases between them. The CDR3 has 15 residues. CDR1 is SNHLY and CDR2 is FYNNEI in the germline V gene. The CDR3 reads CASSEGSSSYNEQFF. The DNA of the CDR3 is TGTGCCAGCAGTGAGGGCTCCAGCTCCTACAATGAGCAGTTCTTC.

The chain combines TRBV19 with TRBJ2-7; D is perhaps TRBD2 (5 bases). V was cut by 1 base and J by 7 bases, with 11 bases left in between. The CDR3 loop spans 13 amino acids. Looked up from germline, CDR1 is LNHDA and CDR2 is SQIVND (reference sequence). The CDR3 protein is CASSIATSGEQYF. CDR3 nucleotides: TGTGCCAGTAGTATAGCCACCTCGGGGGAGCAGTACTTC.

This chain uses TRBV9 with TRBJ2-3; TRBD2 matches 8 bases. The CDR3 consists of 16 residues. The ends lost 0 bases at V and 6 bases at J; junction bases unmatched: 9. CDR1 is SGDLS and CDR2 is YYNGEE in the germline V gene. DNA for the CDR3: TGTGCCAGCAGCGTAGGGGCGGGGGGTTCGGGGGATACGCAGTATTTT. Amino acids: CASSVGAGGSGDTQYF.

This clone occurred once. The chain is built from TRBV10-3 and TRBJ1-2; D is possibly TRBD1 (5 bases). CDR1 ENHRY and CDR2 SYGVKD come from the germline V gene. The V gene lost 10 bases and the J gene lost 8 bases, with 23 bases spanning the gap. There are 14 residues in the CDR3. The chain's CDR3 is CATNLGQSPRGYTF. The CDR3 region has the DNA TGTGCCACCAACCTCGGACAATCCCCCAGGGGCTACACCTTC.

The chain joins TRBV7-6 to TRBJ1-4; TRBD1 is a possible D gene (5 bases). Germline-derived CDR1 and CDR2 are SGHVS and FNYEAQ. With 0 bases removed from V and 8 bases from J, the gap between germline ends came to 13 bases. This CDR3 comprises 15 residues. DNA of the CDR3: TGTGCCAGCAGCTTAGCCGGGGGGACCGGGGAAAAACTGTTTTTT. Its translation: CASSLAGGTGEKLFF.

The chain combines TRBV12-5 with TRBJ2-7; D is possibly TRBD1 (6 bases). The length of the CDR3 is 13 residues. Germline values: CDR1 LGHNT, CDR2 FRNRAP. Trimming took 3 bases from V and 2 from J, leaving 8 bases between them. The CDR3 reads CASGLGGTYEQYF. CDR3 nucleotide sequence: TGTGCTAGTGGTTTAGGGGGTACCTACGAGCAGTACTTC. Using reference TRBV12-5 and TRBJ2-7 for the parts outside the CDR3, the full variable domain is DARVTQTPRHKVTEMGQEVTMRCQPILGHNTVFWYRQTMMQGLELLAYFRNRAPLDDSGMPKDRFSAEMPDATLATLKIQPSEPRDSAVYFCASGLGGTYEQYFGPGTRLTVT.

The chain joins TRBV5-1 to TRBJ2-2, with 7 bases that match TRBD1. With 1 base clipped from V and 0 bases from J, the junction kept 0 bases outside the gene matches. CDR1 and CDR2 (germline): SGHRS, YFSETQ. The CDR3 totals 15 residues. DNA of the CDR3: TGCGCCAGCAGCTTGCAGGGGGCGAACACCGGGGAGCTGTTTTTT. Translation: CASSLQGANTGELFF.